This T cell receptor beta chain was observed in a study of cytomegalovirus exposure and HLA in healthy donors (dated by TCRdb to the late 2010s). General notes on the study: An earlier analysis of about 560 of the donors reported roughly 300 Gb of sequence data and 117 million unique TCR beta sequences obtained from 150 million to 200 million T cells. Typing coverage varied by locus: roughly 620-640 donors for A, B, C, DRB1 and DQB1; approximately 500 for DQA1; 600 to 610 for DPA1; some 470 for DPB1. About 310 gigabases of sequencing data and tens of millions of unique TCR sequences were included in an early release covering about 620 HLA-typed donors. In the later analysis, no new phenotypic data were used to find candidate immune exposures; instead, reliance was placed on TCR beta sequences and their occurrence across donors. Because of strong linkage in the cohort, 5 or 6 DR-DQ haplotypes were treated as single units for association and clustering. In a later analysis, previously published TCR beta repertoires from 550 to 750 donors were re-analyzed and high-resolution HLA genotyping was added so that TCR occurrence patterns could be studied. A separate validation cohort of 100 to 150 different subjects was used in addition to the roughly 640-subject first cohort. An earlier analysis of some 500 of the donors used high-throughput TCR beta sequencing to judge whether each TCR beta V gene segment behaved as functional or pseudogenic. The aim of the study was to test whether cataloging public T cell receptors could identify signatures of past pathogen exposure. All discovery cohort repertoires had been generated on a single sequencing platform. The study combined high-throughput TCR immunosequencing, statistical association of individual TCRs with disease status, and machine learning to predict cytomegalovirus infection status. The study profiled the T cell repertoires of approximately 700 subjects by immunosequencing and related them to cytomegalovirus serostatus. The genetic ancestry cluster associated with self-reported Caucasian donors included 81% of the 398 genotyped donors. Class I and class II HLA loci were covered by the typing at four-digit resolution. Among some 400 genotyped donors of the cohort, an average of around 240,000 unique TCR beta nucleotide sequences was sequenced per donor, of which 15% to 20% were non-productive. Donor age, sex, ethnicity and CMV serostatus were compiled alongside the repertoire data. A later genetic analysis took genome-wide SNP genotypes for 398 of the 666 donors and used that subset as a discovery cohort.

Concerning this clone: There is no known antigen for this receptor.

Per the germline V gene, SGHTA is the CDR1 and FQGNSA is the CDR2. Between the V and J ends, shortened by 1 base and 4 bases respectively, the junction contains 23 bases. Measured from the cysteine to the phenylalanine, the CDR3 is 19 residues long. Just the 57-base CDR3 DNA is kept, in frame starting at base 1. General findings and caveats noted by the study authors: Because HLA typing was missing for some donors at each locus, association tests included only the typed subset. Compared with equally common non-associated chains, HLA-associated TCR beta chains in a later analysis were more clonally expanded and had lower generation probabilities. A total of around 150 TCR beta chains were listed by the study as associated with cytomegalovirus. A few of the identified cytomegalovirus-associated TCR beta chains were confirmed in vitro to be specific for cytomegalovirus antigens. Most TCR sequences were observed very rarely across donors, whereas some public TCRs were present in many individuals. Some 16 rarely observed V segments, including chromosome 9 orphons, were excluded from the earlier analysis of some 590 of the donors because counts were too low. The sequencing pipeline was judged likely to have produced a cluster of highly shared sequence variants as a technical artifact. A later genetic analysis reported fewer N-insertions in productive TCRs among donors in an Asian-associated ancestry cluster than the roughly 690-donor mean. A later analysis found that TCR association rates varied across HLA loci, with DRB1 alleles showing the most associated TCRs and HLA-C alleles the fewest. Several of the top co-occurrence clusters appeared to be linked to parvovirus B19, influenza, CMV and Epstein-Barr virus, according to a later analysis. CMV serostatus was the only immune exposure information available for the cohort. Cytomegalovirus status was reported to be diagnosed by the classifier with high specificity and sensitivity in both the original and validation cohorts. In this cohort, only TCR beta chains were sequenced, and detectable features were limited by the absence of alpha or paired-chain data. The 87-base-pair reads could not distinguish some IMGT-functional V segments, including TRBV6-2 and TRBV6-3, so those segments were excluded. In a later analysis, some 17,000 TCR beta sequences were associated with specific HLA alleles at a false discovery rate of 0.05. Linkage disequilibrium might explain the correlated functional status among segregating V segments, but an unknown experimental factor could not be excluded. A further reported finding was that TCR beta sequences accurately predicted the HLA-A and HLA-B alleles for most subjects in the first cohort. In a later analysis, most CMV-associated TCR beta chains were found to appear HLA-restricted, with HLA associations seemingly driven largely by CMV exposure. The authors suggested that the approach could potentially be extended to other disease states and immunological phenotypes. An association between a missense DCLRE1C variant and V-gene and J-gene trimming of TCR beta chains was found in a later genetic analysis and replicated in an independent cohort. In an earlier analysis of about 600 of the donors, most TCR beta V segments appeared in productive rearrangements about 87% or about 30% of the time, broadly matching IMGT annotations. When HLA alleles, especially DR and DQ, strongly co-occurred, TCR associations were difficult to assign to individual alleles. Presence/absence analyses assumed roughly uniform sequencing depth across donors, an assumption that may not hold.

The cohort was made up of approximately 670 healthy bone marrow donors. All cohort members were sampled while nominally healthy, although unrecorded immune exposures were likely present. The donor tested CMV seropositive and was one of the 289 seropositive cohort members. Every donor gave a peripheral blood sample, and the peripheral blood mononuclear cells from that sample were used for TCR beta sequencing. The Qiagen DNeasy Blood Extraction Kit was used to extract genomic DNA from the blood cell samples. Library method: the immunoSEQ multiplex PCR assay. For the multiplex PCR, a mixture combining 60 forward primers for TCR Vbeta segments and 13 reverse primers for TCR Jbeta segments was used. The CDR3 region of rearranged TCR beta genes was amplified from genomic DNA by a multiplex PCR assay. Amplified TCR beta libraries were sequenced as 87-base-pair reads on the Illumina HiSeq System. Per the source publication's procedure: A later analysis counted 65 million to 90 million unique TCR beta chains across the 650 to 700 repertoires, and roughly 9.9 million of these chains were shared by at least two donors. A nearest-neighbor algorithm error-corrected the raw reads and collapsed the reads into unique sequences, merging closely related sequences to remove PCR and sequencing errors. V, D and J gene segments were assigned by aligning CDR3 sequences to IMGT reference sequences. For a sequence to be retained, a match of at least six nucleotides was required to both a V gene segment and a J gene segment. Rearrangements were called productive when the CDR3 lacked stop codons and stayed in frame with V and J; all others were non-productive. Following IMGT convention, CDR3 was defined as the stretch from the second conserved V-encoded cysteine up to the conserved J-encoded phenylalanine. In an earlier analysis of more than 550 of the donors, sequences lacking an unambiguous match to a single V gene segment were excluded. In an earlier analysis of 500 to 750 of the donors, V segments were called functional above 56.7% productive rearrangements and were called segregating when the between-donor standard deviation exceeded 5%. A statistical classification framework was built to diagnose cytomegalovirus status from the catalog of TCR beta chain sequences. V and J gene assignment, in a later analysis, came from comparing TCR nucleotide sequences with IMGT/GENE-DB human TR gene sequences. A later analysis assigned CDR3 sequences and most-parsimonious VDJ recombination scenarios with the TCRdist pipeline. A later analysis defined each TCR beta chain by its CDR3 amino acid sequence plus V-gene family, and excluded reads lacking a unique V-gene family. To address suspected cross-contamination and a sequencing artifact, a later analysis removed approximately 600 highly shared, low-generation-probability nucleotide sequences. For each public chain, a later analysis derived a clonal expansion index from normalized ranks of inferred template counts within each repertoire. Generation probabilities in a later analysis came from a VDJ recombination model fitted to out-of-frame rearrangements, and those results were checked against IGoR. A later analysis scored TCR-TCR, TCR-HLA and TCR-CMV co-occurrence with hypergeometric tests, applying a repertoire-size bias correction to TCR pairs. A later analysis estimated false discovery rates by permuting HLA or CMV assignments 20 times. In a later analysis, co-occurring TCRs were grouped using DBSCAN, with TCRdist sequence similarity added in when clustering inside HLA-allele-positive subsets. For co-occurrence clustering, repertoires with fewer than 30,000 or more than 120,000 public chains were excluded, along with about five repertoires with anomalous nucleotide sharing. Not all clones reach the TCRdb copy of this immuneACCESS table, which keeps in-frame sequences only. Checked studies attribute under half of the gap to unresolved V genes and leave the rest unexplained. Clone size and the V and J calls come from that table; the DNA yielded D and trimming. The table for this sample shows about 76,000 clones. The biggest ten clones account for 5% of the sample.

The chain was built from TRBV7-2 and TRBJ2-1; tentative D gene TRBD2, with 7 bases matching. Sequences were obtained from PBMCs. This sequence was found in a woman between 40 and 50 years old in good health and CMV-seropositive. The sequenced DNA: TGTGCCAGCAGCTTAGAAGTGCTGCGGGGGCTCGGGGTTTACAATGAGCAGTTCTTC. This encodes CASSLEVLRGLGVYNEQFF. This CDR3, with the reference TRBV7-2 and TRBJ2-1 proteins standing in past its ends, gives the full variable domain GAGVSQSPSNKVTEKGKDVELRCDPISGHTALYWYRQSLGQGLEFLIYFQGNSAPDKSGLPSDRFSAERTGGSVSTLTIQRTQQEDSAVYLCASSLEVLRGLGVYNEQFFGPGTRLTVL.